Below, 3 T cell receptor beta chains from the same sample are listed, as sequenced in a study of identical twins. In TCRdb, the 5' RACE reads were re-called with MiXCR into one record per CDR3 protein. The table records approximately 240,000 distinct CDR3 sequences, roughly 13% of them present only once. Source material: memory (CD45RO+) T cells sorted from blood. Receptors originate from a woman aged 18-29 years in good health.

CDR3 sequence (DNA): TGCAGCGTCGGGACTAGCGGGAGGGGATGGGAGACCCAGTACTTC. It specifies CSVGTSGRGWETQYF. The rearrangement links TRBV29-1 to TRBJ2-5; 16 bases match TRBD2. The V and J ends lost 6 bases and 5 bases, in that order; junction bases with no gene match: 6. Per germline, CDR1 SQVTM and CDR2 ANQGSEA. This CDR3 comprises 15 residues.

V and J are TRBV20-1 and TRBJ2-7, with TRBD2 identical over 8 bases. CDR1 and CDR2 (germline): DFQATT, SNEGSKA (reference sequence). V dropped 6 bases and J dropped 3; count of bases not matched to a gene: 7. The CDR3 consists of 13 residues. The DNA for the CDR3 is TGCAGTGCCCCAACGCTAGCGGGCTACGAGCAGTACTTC. It codes for CSAPTLAGYEQYF.

This clonotype was picked up many times. The V and J genes are TRBV5-1 and TRBJ1-3, with D tentatively TRBD1 (5 bases). The CDR3 totals 13 residues. Germline V gene lookup returns CDR1 SGHRS and CDR2 YFSETQ. Trimming cost V 0 bases and J 6 bases, with 7 bases left between them. For the CDR3, the DNA is TGCGCCAGCAGCTTGGGAGGGGAAAACACCATATATTTT. The encoded protein is CASSLGGENTIYF.